The present entry profiles one T cell receptor beta chain with its context. Its antigen is not identified. V lost 0 bases, J lost 6 bases, and 12 bases lay in between. The V gene's germline CDR1 is SGHAT and CDR2 FQNNGV. CDR3 size: 14 residues. Every contributor of samples was a Caucasian grown-up residing in Nashville, Tennessee. These data originate in a study of shared clonotypes between healthy human individuals. Each PCR replicate from the sorted subsets contained about 200 ng DNA, which is about 31,000 T cell genomes. Sequenced by immunoSEQ multiplex PCR; TCRdb stores in-frame clones only, minus some. The sample yields 2,100,000 or so clones, almost 96% seen once. Overall study results and limits: Read depth was anticipated to influence clonotype sharing among donors.

The genes are TRBV11-2 and TRBJ2-7, with D perhaps matching TRBD1 or TRBD2 (5 bases each). The sequence was collected from a man between 18 and 35 years old in good health. The specimen was naive CD4+ T cells sorted from blood. Subset described: CD45RA+ positively selected. DNA for the CDR3: TGTGCCAGCAGCTTAGATTTTAAGGGGAGCGAGCAGTACTTC. This sequence encodes CASSLDFKGSEQYF.